The 10 T cell receptor beta chains below come from one sample, sequenced in a study of T-cell memory formation after mild COVID-19. TCRdb reprocessed the 5' RACE reads via MiXCR and lists one record per CDR3 protein. The repertoire holds fewer than 650,000 distinct CDR3 sequences, with around a sixth as singletons. Sequenced input: PBMCs or a T cell subset sorted from them (not recorded which). All receptors derive from an adult woman who had mild COVID-19 (a few samples of this study predate the infection). Cell type and time point are not known.

A remark on this clonotype: This could be a read error, since a much larger clone is one nucleotide away. J is TRBJ1-1 and V is TRBV3-1; no definite D call. Trimming took off 2 bases at V and 1 base at J, with 5 bases between the two ends. The CDR3 is made up of 13 amino acids. Germline V gene lookup returns CDR1 LGHDT and CDR2 YNNKEL (reference sequence). In DNA form, the CDR3 reads TGTGCCAGCAGCCAACTGGGGAACACTGAAGCTTTCTTT. This codes for CASSQLGNTEAFF.

Many counts were recorded for this clonotype. V and J are TRBV5-1 and TRBJ2-3, with 8 bases identical to TRBD1. The CDR3 runs to 14 residues. The germline gives CDR1 SGHRS, CDR2 YFSETQ. After removal of 4 bases from V and 3 bases from J, the junction contained 4 bases not matched to a gene. Here the CDR3 DNA reads TGCGCCAGCAGCAAGGACAGGGAGACAGATACGCAGTATTTT. Its translation is CASSKDRETDTQYF.

J is TRBJ1-1 and V is TRBV14, with a weak D call TRBD1 (6 bases). Trimming took 0 bases from V and 9 from J, leaving 14 bases between them. CDR1 and CDR2 from the germline V gene are SGHDN and FVKESK. This CDR3 comprises 14 residues. The CDR3 protein is CASSQESPGAKAFF. The CDR3 DNA is TGTGCCAGCAGCCAAGAGTCCCCGGGGGCAAAAGCTTTCTTT.

The J gene is TRBJ2-1, the V gene TRBV14; 7 bases line up with TRBD2. This CDR3 has 16 amino acids. V lost 5 bases, J lost 4 bases, and 11 bases stayed unmatched. CDR1 is SGHDN and CDR2 is FVKESK in the germline V gene. CDR3 loop: CASSYRLERGYNEQFF. DNA for the CDR3: TGTGCCAGCAGCTACCGGTTGGAGCGGGGATACAATGAGCAGTTCTTC.

Only a few counts were recorded for this clonotype. The V and J genes are TRBV27 and TRBJ2-2; TRBD2 aligns across 9 bases. The CDR3 is 16 residues long. Germline CDR1 reads MNHEY; CDR2 reads SMNVEV (reference sequence). V was pared by 6 bases and J by 1 base, with 6 bases of the junction left unmatched. CDR3 region: CASRTELAGNTGELFF. The DNA of the CDR3 is TGTGCCAGCAGGACCGAACTAGCGGGGAACACCGGGGAGCTGTTTTTT.

The J gene is TRBJ2-1, the V gene TRBV7-2; D not resolved. V lost 11 bases and J lost 0, with 11 bases in between. CDR3 size: 13 residues. In germline, CDR1 is SGHTA, CDR2 FQGNSA. CDR3 in DNA: TGTGCCGGAAGGCGGTTCTCCTACAATGAGCAGTTCTTC. It specifies CAGRRFSYNEQFF. The full variable domain, with the rest looked up from reference TRBV7-2 and TRBJ2-1, is GAGVSQSPSNKVTEKGKDVELRCDPISGHTALYWYRQSLGQGLEFLIYFQGNSAPDKSGLPSDRFSAERTGGSVSTLTIQRTQQEDSAVYLCAGRRFSYNEQFFGPGTRLTVL.

The rearrangement joins TRBV2 to TRBJ1-2; TRBD1 is a possible D gene (6 bases). Trimming stripped 6 bases from V and 6 bases from J, with 17 bases between. The CDR3 extends over 14 amino acids. CDR1 SNHLY and CDR2 FYNNEI come from the germline V gene. The chain's CDR3 is CASRYRDFPHGYTF. The DNA of the CDR3 is TGTGCCAGCAGGTACAGGGATTTCCCCCATGGCTACACCTTC.

The chain combines TRBV9 with TRBJ1-2; a possible D gene is TRBD1 (6 bases). Germline lookup yields CDR1 SGDLS and CDR2 YYNGEE. V was clipped by 4 bases and J by 6 bases, with 19 bases between them. This CDR3 has 15 residues. For the CDR3, the DNA is TGTGCCAGCAGCCCCGGGGGCCTCGGGTCTAATGGCTACACCTTC. This sequence encodes CASSPGGLGSNGYTF.

The chain joins TRBV15 to TRBJ1-3; D is uncertain. The CDR3 is 14 amino acids. Trimming stripped 1 base from V and 2 bases from J, with 6 bases between. Germline CDR1 and CDR2: LNHNV and YYDKDF (reference sequence). The CDR3 DNA reads TGTGCCACCAGCAGAGCCGGGGCTGGAAACACCATATATTTT. This codes for CATSRAGAGNTIYF.

The V and J genes are TRBV7-9 and TRBJ1-2, with 8 nucleotides matching TRBD1. Germline values: CDR1 SEHNR, CDR2 FQNEAQ (reference sequence). The junction had 9 bases not matched to a gene; V was cut back by 6 bases and J by 0 bases. CDR3 size: 16 residues. CDR3 DNA sequence: TGTGCCAGCAGTCAGCTGCAGGGGGCCTCTAACTATGGCTACACCTTC. It codes for CASSQLQGASNYGYTF.